This T cell receptor (beta chain) originates from a study of T cells after yellow fever vaccination. A 5'RACE template-switching step, the method used to make TCR cDNA, added a universal primer site and UMIs. Each CDR3 protein is one row after TCRdb ran MiXCR on the 5' RACE reads. The table shows approximately 510,000 distinct CDR3 sequences, with 20% to 25% occurring only once. The CDR3 loop spans 15 amino acids. The germline CDR1 and CDR2 sequences are SGHNT and YYREEE (reference sequence). V was cut by 2 bases and J by 10 bases, with 19 bases left in between. This TCR derives from a young man who received the YFV17D yellow fever vaccine. The starting material was PBMCs, obtained roughly 20 days after the first yellow fever vaccination. V and J are TRBV5-4 and TRBJ2-1, with D perhaps TRBD2 (6 bases). This CDR3 reads CASSLGTSPPREQFF. The CDR3 DNA is TGTGCCAGCAGCTTAGGCACTAGCCCTCCCAGGGAGCAGTTCTTC.